One and the same sample provided the 22 T cell receptor beta chains below, sequenced in a study of shared clonotypes between healthy human individuals. The naive CD8 subset, CD45RO-negative cells positively selected for CCR7, excluded terminally differentiated effector memory CD45RA+ cells. TCRdb's table, derived via immunoSEQ multiplex PCR, lists solely in-frame clones and lacks some. The data hold hundreds of thousands of clones, with 90% to 97% observed a single time. What was sequenced was naive CD8+ T cells sorted from blood. These receptor sequences come from a young woman in good health.

This rearrangement joins TRBV19 to TRBJ2-3; D call uncertain. Germline values: CDR1 LNHDA, CDR2 SQIVND (reference sequence). There are 16 residues in the CDR3. Deletions cut 3 bases from V and 0 bases from J, with 13 bases between. For the CDR3, the DNA is TGTGCCAGTAGTATGTCGGCTTTTATTAGCACAGATACGCAGTATTTT. This encodes CASSMSAFISTDTQYF.

This clone was counted a single time. This chain joins TRBV4-1 and TRBJ1-1, with 9 bases matching TRBD1. The CDR3 contains 17 residues. V was pared by 2 bases and J by 5 bases, with 12 bases of the junction left unmatched. Looked up from germline, CDR1 is MGHRA and CDR2 is YSYEKL. The CDR3 DNA follows: TGCGCCAGCAGCCAATCCCTGGGACAGGGAACAGGGACTGAAGCTTTCTTT. Encoded protein: CASSQSLGQGTGTEAFF.

This clone has a single count. This rearrangement joins TRBV28 to TRBJ1-1; unclear D gene. The CDR3 has 14 residues. Germline CDR1 reads MDHEN; CDR2 reads SYDVKM. Trimming took off 6 bases at V and 5 bases at J, with 16 bases between the two ends. For the CDR3, the DNA is TGTGCCAGCAGCTATCGATTCCTTGGGACTGAAGCTTTCTTT. Translation gives CASSYRFLGTEAFF. Full variable domain (remainder filled in from reference TRBV28 and TRBJ1-1): DVKVTQSSRYLVKRTGEKVFLECVQDMDHENMFWYRQDPGLGLRLIYFSYDVKMKEKGDIPEGYSVSREKKERFSLILESASTNQTSMYLCASSYRFLGTEAFFGQGTRLTVV.

The CDR3 sequence: CASMEGLASEAFF. As DNA, the CDR3 is TGTGCCAGTATGGAAGGGCTCGCCTCTGAAGCTTTCTTT. The chain has TRBV19 and TRBJ1-1; D gene uncertain. Looked up from germline, CDR1 is LNHDA and CDR2 is SQIVND (reference sequence). V was trimmed by 7 bases and J by 6 bases, leaving 15 bases between them. CDR3 length: 13 residues.

This clone was counted once. The chain recombines TRBV19 with TRBJ2-5, with D perhaps matching TRBD1 or TRBD2 (5 bases each). The CDR3 contains 16 residues. Germline V gives CDR1 LNHDA, CDR2 SQIVND (reference sequence). V shed 4 bases and J shed 4 bases, with 19 bases lying between them. The CDR3 loop reads CASSTWDVGEGETQYF. The CDR3 DNA reads as TGTGCCAGTAGTACCTGGGACGTCGGAGAGGGAGAGACCCAGTACTTC.

V usage is TRBV28 and J usage is TRBJ2-7; maybe TRBD1 (6 bases). Germline CDR1 MDHEN, CDR2 SYDVKM. CDR3 length: 13 amino acids. V was trimmed by 7 bases and J by 7 bases, leaving 17 bases between them. The CDR3 sequence is CASTRTGFREQYF. The CDR3 DNA sequence: TGTGCCAGCACCCGCACAGGGTTTCGGGAGCAGTACTTC.

CDR3 sequence (DNA): TGTGCCAGCAGTTTATTTCAGCTAGCGGGAGTAACCGGGGAGCTGTTTTTT. It yields the protein CASSLFQLAGVTGELFF. The J gene is TRBJ2-2, the V gene TRBV27; 10 positions agree with TRBD2. The V gene end was trimmed by 1 base and the J gene end by 5 bases; junction bases not matched to a gene: 7. Germline CDR1 reads MNHEY; CDR2 reads SMNVEV (reference sequence). CDR3 length: 17 amino acids.

The chain is built from TRBV10-2 and TRBJ2-1, with no clear D. Germline-derived CDR1 and CDR2 are WSHSY and SAAADI. The CDR3 has 12 residues. Trimming pared 0 bases from V and 8 bases from J, leaving 5 bases between. The CDR3: CASSESLDEQFF. DNA for the CDR3: TGCGCCAGCAGTGAGTCGTTGGATGAGCAGTTCTTC.

This chain connects TRBV9 to TRBJ2-3; the D gene is possibly TRBD1 (6 bases). V lost 3 bases to trimming and J lost 5 bases, with 10 bases between them. The germline V gene has CDR1 SGDLS and CDR2 YYNGEE. The CDR3 length is 13 residues. For the CDR3, the DNA is TGTGCCAGCAGCGCCCTAGGGGGAGATACGCAGTATTTT. It codes for CASSALGGDTQYF.

The chain has TRBV5-1 and TRBJ2-1, with 7 bases identical to TRBD1. Unmatched junction bases numbered 15, after V lost 0 bases and J lost 12 bases. The CDR3 runs to 16 residues. Germline V gene sequence: CDR1 SGHRS, CDR2 YFSETQ. The DNA for the CDR3 is TGCGCCAGCAGCTTGGCACCGGGACAGTATACCAAGGGGCAGTTCTTC. As protein: CASSLAPGQYTKGQFF.

This chain joins TRBV7-9 and TRBJ1-1; 8 bases map to TRBD1. This CDR3 region has 14 residues. Losses at the gene ends were 3 bases for V and 6 bases for J; bases not matched to a gene: 6. The germline V gene has CDR1 SEHNR and CDR2 FQNEAQ (reference sequence). The CDR3 DNA sequence: TGTGCCAGCAGCTTGGGACAGGAGTGGTCTGAAGCTTTCTTT. Protein: CASSLGQEWSEAFF. The full variable domain, its missing parts supplied by reference TRBV7-9 and TRBJ1-1, is DTGVSQNPRHKITKRGQNVTFRCDPISEHNRLYWYRQTLGQGPEFLTYFQNEAQLEKSRLLSDRFSAERPKGSFSTLEIQRTEQGDSAMYLCASSLGQEWSEAFFGQGTRLTVV.

For this clone: The same CDR3 is also encoded by other DNA sequences in this sample. The V call is TRBV27, the J call TRBJ2-2; D is ambiguous. V was clipped by 6 bases and J by 6 bases, with 14 bases between them. This CDR3 comprises 14 residues. Germline-derived CDR1 and CDR2 are MNHEY and SMNVEV (reference sequence). The CDR3 is CASSYTRGPGELFF. DNA for the CDR3: TGTGCCAGCAGCTATACCCGCGGTCCCGGGGAGCTGTTTTTT.

V is TRBV27 and J is TRBJ2-7; no firm D call. Trimming stripped 6 bases from V and 0 bases from J, with 6 bases between. The CDR3 length is 12 residues. Germline-derived CDR1 and CDR2 are MNHEY and SMNVEV (reference sequence). CDR3 sequence (DNA): TGTGCCAGCAGCCACAGCTCCTACGAGCAGTACTTC. Its protein is CASSHSSYEQYF.

This chain joins TRBV27 and TRBJ1-3; D not resolved. CDR1 is MNHEY, CDR2 SMNVEV, per germline (reference sequence). Trimming shortened V by 4 bases and J by 0 bases, and 4 bases separated the two germline ends. The CDR3 is made up of 13 amino acids. The CDR3 coding sequence is TGTGCCAGCAGTTCGGACTCTGGAAACACCATATATTTT. Translating gives CASSSDSGNTIYF.

The chain joins TRBV27 to TRBJ2-3; 7 nucleotides match TRBD2. Germline CDR1 and CDR2: MNHEY and SMNVEV (reference sequence). The CDR3 has 16 residues. V was pared by 3 bases and J by 1 base, with 7 bases of the junction left unmatched. In DNA, the CDR3 is TGTGCCAGCAGTTTTGCGCTAGCGGCCCGCACAGATACGCAGTATTTT. Protein product: CASSFALAARTDTQYF.

This clone showed up just once. The chain is built from TRBV7-6 and TRBJ1-1; D remains unclear. Germline assignment: CDR1 SGHVS and CDR2 FNYEAQ. V lost 2 bases, J lost 4 bases, and 8 bases lay in between. There are 13 residues in the CDR3. The CDR3 loop is CASSLRPVTEAFF. For the CDR3, the DNA is TGTGCCAGCAGCTTAAGACCGGTCACTGAAGCTTTCTTT.

The rearrangement uses TRBV5-4 and TRBJ2-1; TRBD2 might be the D (5 bases). V lost 0 bases to trimming and J lost 7 bases, with 11 bases between them. Per germline, CDR1 SGHNT and CDR2 YYREEE (reference sequence). This CDR3 is built from 14 residues. Here the CDR3 reads CASSLVGARNEQFF. CDR3 in DNA: TGTGCCAGCAGCTTGGTGGGAGCAAGAAATGAGCAGTTCTTC.

This chain joins TRBV5-4 and TRBJ2-3; TRBD1 matches 7 bases. Germline V gene sequence: CDR1 SGHNT, CDR2 YYREEE (reference sequence). With 2 bases clipped from V and 6 bases from J, the junction kept 18 bases outside the gene matches. The CDR3 runs 18 residues. CDR3 coding DNA: TGTGCCAGCAGCTTAGGCGACAGGGTTGGTGGGTTCCCGGATACGCAGTATTTT. The encoded protein is CASSLGDRVGGFPDTQYF.

The gene calls are TRBV27 and TRBJ2-3; no clear D gene. Germline V lookup: CDR1 MNHEY, CDR2 SMNVEV (reference sequence). This CDR3 region has 15 residues. V was trimmed by 7 bases and J by 2 bases, leaving 16 bases between them. CDR3 region: CASTRLSDLTDTQYF. Here the CDR3 DNA reads TGTGCCAGCACCCGCCTTTCGGATCTCACAGATACGCAGTATTTT.

The V gene is TRBV6-1, the J gene TRBJ2-1; possible D gene TRBD1, 5 bases. The CDR3 is 13 amino acids. V lost 5 bases to trimming and J lost 11 bases, with 16 bases between them. Germline lookup yields CDR1 MNHNS and CDR2 SASEGT. Written as DNA, the CDR3 is TGTGCCAGCAGTCCTTCTGGGGCAGACCAGCAGTTCTTC. This codes for CASSPSGADQQFF.

The J gene is TRBJ2-1, the V gene TRBV9, with 9 nucleotides matching TRBD2. Germline V gives CDR1 SGDLS, CDR2 YYNGEE. This CDR3 region has 15 residues. J lost 3 bases, V lost 2 bases, and 3 bases had no gene match. CDR3 loop: CASSVAGGYYNEQFF. The DNA of the CDR3 is TGTGCCAGCAGCGTTGCGGGAGGGTACTACAATGAGCAGTTCTTC.

J is TRBJ1-3 and V is TRBV7-9, with D uncertain. Deletions cut 2 bases from V and 2 bases from J, with 16 bases between. The CDR3 consists of 17 residues. From germline, CDR1 is SEHNR and CDR2 FQNEAQ (reference sequence). The CDR3 region has the DNA TGTGCCAGCAGCTTATGGTCCGTCGAGTTGGCTGGAAACACCATATATTTT. Encoded protein: CASSLWSVELAGNTIYF.